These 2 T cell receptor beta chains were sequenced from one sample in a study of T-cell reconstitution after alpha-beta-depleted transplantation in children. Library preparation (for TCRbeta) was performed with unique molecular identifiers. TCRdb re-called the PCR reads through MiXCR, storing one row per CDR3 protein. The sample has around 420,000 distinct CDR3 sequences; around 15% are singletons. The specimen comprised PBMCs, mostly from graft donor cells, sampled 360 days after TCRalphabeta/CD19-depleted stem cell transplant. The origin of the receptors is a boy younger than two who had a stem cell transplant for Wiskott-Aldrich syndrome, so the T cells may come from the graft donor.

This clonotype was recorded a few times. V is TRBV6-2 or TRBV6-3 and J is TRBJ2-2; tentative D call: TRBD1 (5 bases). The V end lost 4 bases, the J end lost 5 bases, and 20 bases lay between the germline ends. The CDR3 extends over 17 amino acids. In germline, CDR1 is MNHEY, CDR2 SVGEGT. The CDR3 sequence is CASSFIKGAGYTGELFF. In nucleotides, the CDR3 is TGTGCCAGCAGTTTTATTAAAGGGGCCGGATATACCGGGGAGCTGTTTTTT.

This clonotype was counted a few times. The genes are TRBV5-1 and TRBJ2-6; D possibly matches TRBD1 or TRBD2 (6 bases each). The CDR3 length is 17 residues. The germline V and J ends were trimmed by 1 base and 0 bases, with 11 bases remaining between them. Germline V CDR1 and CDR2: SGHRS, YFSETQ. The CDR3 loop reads CASSLRGVASGANVLTF. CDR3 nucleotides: TGCGCCAGCAGCTTGAGGGGGGTTGCCTCTGGGGCCAACGTCCTGACTTTC.